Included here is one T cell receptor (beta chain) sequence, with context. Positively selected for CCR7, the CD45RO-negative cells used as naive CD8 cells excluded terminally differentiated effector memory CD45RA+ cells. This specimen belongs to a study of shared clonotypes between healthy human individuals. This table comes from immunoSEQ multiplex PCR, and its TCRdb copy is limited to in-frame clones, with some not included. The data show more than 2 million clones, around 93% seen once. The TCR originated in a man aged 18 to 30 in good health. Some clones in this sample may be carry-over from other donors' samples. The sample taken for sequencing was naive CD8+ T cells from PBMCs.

As DNA, the CDR3 is TGTGCCAGCAGCCGAACACTAGCGGGTCCCTTTAGCGAGCAGTACTTC. It translates to CASSRTLAGPFSEQYF. J is TRBJ2-7 and V is TRBV14; 9 bases align to TRBD2. Germline V gene sequence: CDR1 SGHDN, CDR2 FVKESK. The V gene end was trimmed by 4 bases and the J gene end by 6 bases; junction bases not matched to a gene: 13. CDR3 length: 16 amino acids.